The 16 T cell receptor beta chains given below trace back to one sample, sequenced in a study of blood T cell repertoires in COVID-19. The repertoire was sequenced with immunoSEQ multiplex PCR; TCRdb's copy has only in-frame clones and lacks some. The sample carries around 93,000 clones, approximately 80% recorded once. The sample was peripheral blood. These TCRs come from a man aged 60 to 75 with acute or convalescent COVID-19.

The V gene is TRBV15, the J gene TRBJ1-5, with TRBD1 matching over 8 bases. V was clipped by 4 bases and J by 0 bases; unmatched bases: 5. Germline CDR1 LNHNV, CDR2 YYDKDF (reference sequence). This CDR3 comprises 16 residues. For the CDR3, the DNA is TGTGCCACCAGCACCCGGGACAGGCCTAGCAATCAGCCCCAGCATTTT. Translated: CATSTRDRPSNQPQHF.

The chain employs TRBV10-3 and TRBJ2-1; 7 bases are a match to TRBD1. CDR1 ENHRY and CDR2 SYGVKD come from the germline V gene. The CDR3 contains 16 residues. V was clipped by 4 bases and J by 5 bases; unmatched bases: 11. The CDR3 DNA sequence: TGTGCCATCAGTGGCCCCTCGGGACAGACGAACAATGAGCAGTTCTTC. This codes for CAISGPSGQTNNEQFF.

This chain uses TRBV19 with TRBJ2-7, with TRBD1 matching over 11 bases. There are 15 residues in the CDR3. Germline CDR1 is LNHDA and CDR2 is SQIVND (reference sequence). V lost 7 bases and J lost 4; bases outside the gene matches: 9. The chain's CDR3 is CASKKGTGGDYEQYF. As DNA, the CDR3 is TGTGCCAGTAAAAAGGGGACAGGGGGGGATTACGAGCAGTACTTC. Supplemented by reference TRBV19 and TRBJ2-7, the full variable domain reads DGGITQSPKYLFRKEGQNVTLSCEQNLNHDAMYWYRQDPGQGLRLIYYSQIVNDFQKGDIAEGYSVSREKKESFPLTVTSAQKNPTAFYLCASKKGTGGDYEQYFGPGTRLTVT.

V usage is TRBV27 and J usage is TRBJ1-2, with no clear D. V was clipped by 4 bases and J by 2 bases, with 5 bases between them. The CDR3 loop spans 12 amino acids. Germline loops: CDR1 MNHEY, CDR2 SMNVEV (reference sequence). CDR3 region: CASSSQNYGYTF. The CDR3 DNA reads as TGTGCCAGCAGTTCGCAGAACTATGGCTACACCTTC.

This clone showed up just a few times. The chain has TRBV2 and TRBJ1-6; D is uncertain. This CDR3 comprises 11 residues. From germline, CDR1 is SNHLY and CDR2 FYNNEI. V lost 7 bases and J 7 bases, leaving 5 bases between the germline ends. In nucleotides, the CDR3 is TGTGCCAGCACTCAGAATTCACCCCTCCACTTT. Protein: CASTQNSPLHF.

This clone was detected only a few times. CDR3 DNA sequence: TGTGCCACCAGTGATAGAGGGGCAGGGGCACAGCCCCAGCATTTT. It is translated as CATSDRGAGAQPQHF. The chain joins TRBV24-1 to TRBJ1-5; possibly TRBD1 for D (6 bases). The CDR3 is made up of 15 amino acids. V gave up 3 bases and J gave up 7 bases, with 15 bases separating them. Germline V gene sequence: CDR1 KGHDR, CDR2 SFDVKD.

V usage is TRBV2 and J usage is TRBJ1-1, with 10 bases lining up with TRBD1. J lost 8 bases, V lost 4 bases, and 4 bases had no gene match. Germline V CDR1 and CDR2: SNHLY, FYNNEI. This CDR3 contains 13 residues. DNA of the CDR3: TGTGCCAGCAGTGCCGACAGGGGGCGGGAAGCTTTCTTT. Translated, it gives CASSADRGREAFF.

The chain joins TRBV12-3 or TRBV12-4 to TRBJ1-1, with 9 bases aligning to TRBD1. The CDR3 runs 13 residues. V lost 6 bases and J lost 3; bases outside the gene matches: 2. CDR3 in amino acids: CASSRTGDTEAFF. The CDR3 DNA reads as TGTGCCAGCAGCAGGACAGGGGACACTGAAGCTTTCTTT.

The CDR3, as DNA: TGTGCCATCAGCCCACATCATAGCAATCAGCCCCAGCATTTT. Translation: CAISPHHSNQPQHF. This chain connects TRBV10-3 to TRBJ1-5; D remains unclear. V was trimmed by 6 bases and J by 0 bases, leaving 9 bases between them. CDR1 and CDR2 (germline): ENHRY, SYGVKD. This CDR3 comprises 14 residues.

The chain combines TRBV18 with TRBJ2-2; tentatively, D is TRBD2 (5 bases). The V end was cut by 1 base, the J end by 2 bases, with 11 bases between. Germline lookup yields CDR1 KGHSH and CDR2 LQKENI. The CDR3 is 16 residues long. This CDR3 is CASSPRLAANTGELFF. CDR3 DNA sequence: TGTGCCAGCTCACCACGGCTAGCAGCTAACACCGGGGAGCTGTTTTTT.

This clone has just a few counts. V gene TRBV4-1 combines with J gene TRBJ1-2; D might be TRBD1 (5 bases). From germline, CDR1 is MGHRA and CDR2 YSYEKL. The V gene lost 4 bases and the J gene lost 1 base, with 16 bases spanning the gap. There are 16 residues in the CDR3. The CDR3 nucleotides read TGCGCCAGCAGCCCCGGGGGGACCTGGGATAACTATGGCTACACCTTC. Its translation: CASSPGGTWDNYGYTF.

This clone has a handful of counts. CDR3 loop: CAWSGERNQPQHF. CDR3 DNA sequence: TGTGCCTGGAGTGGAGAGAGAAATCAGCCCCAGCATTTT. The chain combines TRBV30 with TRBJ1-5, with D unresolved. Germline V gene data show CDR1 as GTSNPN and CDR2 as SVGIG (reference sequence). The V end lost 1 base, the J end lost 4 bases, and 8 bases lay between the germline ends. The CDR3 totals 13 residues.

In this sample, this clone turned up a few times. V gene TRBV4-1 combines with J gene TRBJ1-1; D perhaps matches TRBD1 (5 bases). With 0 bases removed from V and 5 bases from J, the gap between germline ends came to 13 bases. Germline loops: CDR1 MGHRA, CDR2 YSYEKL. This CDR3 has 15 residues. CDR3: CASSQDWTLGTEAFF. The CDR3 region has the DNA TGCGCCAGCAGCCAAGATTGGACACTGGGGACTGAAGCTTTCTTT.

The chain employs TRBV10-3 and TRBJ1-1; 7 positions match TRBD1. The junction had 10 bases not matched to a gene; V was cut back by 7 bases and J by 8 bases. This CDR3 contains 13 residues. Germline CDR1 and CDR2: ENHRY and SYGVKD. The CDR3 protein is CAITNGDRGEAFF. As DNA, the CDR3 is TGTGCCATCACCAACGGGGACAGAGGGGAAGCTTTCTTT.

The CDR3 bases are TGTGCCAGCAGTGGGGGGACTAGCGGATATCAAGATACGCAGTATTTT. It is translated as CASSGGTSGYQDTQYF. The chain joins TRBV6-1 to TRBJ2-3; 11 nucleotides line up with TRBD2. Germline trimming cut 4 bases from V and 5 bases from J; bases unmatched to any gene: 8. CDR3 length equals 16 residues. Germline-derived CDR1 and CDR2 are MNHNS and SASEGT.

This rearrangement joins TRBV11-3 to TRBJ1-1; tentatively, D is TRBD1 (6 bases). Germline V gives CDR1 SGHNT, CDR2 YENEEA. This CDR3 is 14 amino acids long. The V end lost 4 bases, the J end lost 5 bases, and 14 bases lay between the germline ends. CDR3: CASSSLQGGTEAFF. DNA for the CDR3: TGTGCCAGCAGCTCCCTACAAGGGGGAACTGAAGCTTTCTTT.